Included here is one T cell receptor beta chain sequence, with context. The antigen remains undetermined. This entry belongs to a study of T cells after yellow fever vaccination. The wider study: It was SMART-Seq v4 Ultra Low Input that prepared the fractions with low cell numbers.

TCRdb redid the calling of the 5' RACE reads with MiXCR, one entry per CDR3 protein. Of some 170,000 distinct CDR3 sequences listed, about a tenth are singletons. Germline V lookup: CDR1 MNHEY, CDR2 SMNVEV (reference sequence). The length of the CDR3 is 14 residues. V shed 7 bases, J shed 0 bases, and the junction held 2 bases outside the gene matches. Findings of the study overall: Researchers noted that a small share of clonotypes showed up in both CD4 and CD8 compartments. The booster response re-showed most primary clones: approximately 95% CD4, around 85% CD8. By day 5 rather than day 15, the secondary response had peaked, though it was weaker.

Sequencing used CD8+ T cells sorted from PBMCs, obtained 45 days after the yellow fever booster vaccination. The chain has TRBV27 and TRBJ2-2, with 7 nucleotides matching TRBD1. The sequence came from a man younger than 30 who received the YFV17D yellow fever vaccine. CDR3 in DNA: TGTGCCAGCACCCAGGGGGCGAACACCGGGGAGCTGTTTTTT. The encoded protein is CASTQGANTGELFF.